A single sample is the source of the 5 T cell receptor beta chains below, sequenced in a study of cytomegalovirus exposure and HLA in healthy donors. The protocol was immunoSEQ multiplex PCR, while the TCRdb copy is restricted to in-frame clones and leaves out a portion. The table lists under 250,000 clones, 85% to 90% of them singletons. The sequencing sample was made of PBMCs. The receptors here all came from a man younger than 30 in good health and CMV-seronegative.

This chain connects TRBV10-3 to TRBJ2-3, with D perhaps TRBD1 (5 bases). V was trimmed by 0 bases and J by 9 bases, leaving 10 bases between them. The CDR3 totals 13 residues. Per the germline V gene, CDR1 is ENHRY and CDR2 is SYGVKD. Here the CDR3 reads CAISESGADTQYF. In DNA form, the CDR3 reads TGTGCCATCAGTGAGTCTGGGGCGGACACGCAGTATTTT.

The chain couples TRBV7-2 to TRBJ2-1; 8 bases agree with TRBD1. V gave up 4 bases and J gave up 8 bases; unmatched junction bases: 10. From germline, CDR1 is SGHTA and CDR2 FQGNSA. This CDR3 is built from 15 residues. The CDR3 nucleotides are TGTGCCAGCAGCTATGACAGGGGCCTGACGGATGAGCAGTTCTTC. Protein: CASSYDRGLTDEQFF. The variable domain in full, completed from reference TRBV7-2 and TRBJ2-1, reads GAGVSQSPSNKVTEKGKDVELRCDPISGHTALYWYRQSLGQGLEFLIYFQGNSAPDKSGLPSDRFSAERTGGSVSTLTIQRTQQEDSAVYLCASSYDRGLTDEQFFGPGTRLTVL.

This clone was found once. CDR3: CASSSISGQDHNEQFF. In nucleotides, the CDR3 is TGCGCCAGCAGCTCTATATCGGGACAGGACCACAATGAGCAGTTCTTC. The rearrangement joins TRBV5-1 to TRBJ2-1, with 8 bases identical to TRBD1. The CDR3 extends over 16 amino acids. CDR1 and CDR2 (germline): SGHRS, YFSETQ. The ends lost 3 bases at V and 5 bases at J; junction bases unmatched: 10.

This CDR3 is CASSPSLGGGETEAFF. CDR3 sequence (DNA): TGTGCCAGCAGCCCCTCGCTAGGCGGGGGAGAGACTGAAGCTTTCTTT. The rearrangement links TRBV5-4 to TRBJ1-1, with a weak D call TRBD1 (5 bases). The V end was cut by 4 bases, the J end by 5 bases, with 21 bases between. The CDR3 length is 16 residues. Looked up from germline, CDR1 is SGHNT and CDR2 is YYREEE (reference sequence).

The chain recombines TRBV2 with TRBJ1-5; 7 nucleotides align to TRBD1. This CDR3 is 14 amino acids long. Germline-derived CDR1 and CDR2 are SNHLY and FYNNEI. J gave up 3 bases and V 4 bases, and 3 bases lay outside the gene matches. CDR3 bases: TGTGCCAGCAGTGTCGACAGGGTCAATCAGCCCCAGCATTTT. It codes for CASSVDRVNQPQHF.